This T cell receptor (beta chain) was recorded in a study of shared clonotypes between healthy human individuals. Study observations and caveats: Limited genetic and exposure-history diversity came from having few donors.

In the case of this clone: Its antigen is not known.

This CDR3 spans 15 amino acids. The germline V gene has CDR1 ENHRY and CDR2 SYGVKD. Trimming shortened V by 3 bases and J by 8 bases, and 19 bases separated the two germline ends. Produced via immunoSEQ multiplex PCR; TCRdb's table is partial and in-frame only. The table records over a million clones, 95% to 99% of them present only once. This TCR derives from a man between 25 and 39 years old in good health. The sequenced sample consisted of naive CD4+ T cells sorted from blood. Subset defined: CD45RA+ positively selected. The V gene is TRBV10-3, the J gene TRBJ1-1, with D perhaps matching TRBD1 (5 bases). The DNA of the CDR3 is TGTGCCATCAGTGACCCGGGGAGGGGAGTATTGGAAGCTTTCTTT. Its translation: CAISDPGRGVLEAFF.